One sample yielded the 9 T cell receptor beta chains listed below, sequenced in a study of cytomegalovirus exposure and HLA in healthy donors (TCRdb year 2017). Library prep was done by the immunoSEQ multiplex PCR assay. Imported from immuneACCESS, the table was reduced by TCRdb to in-frame sequences with V and J called. These copies leave out some clones; in studies compared against another copy, an unresolved V gene accounts for under half, and the cause of the remainder is not known. For this sample there are around 120,000 clones; 88% appear just once. Clones ranked in the top ten supply about 1.8% of the sample. Specimen: PBMCs. These TCRs come from a man between 18 and 35 years old in good health and CMV-seronegative.

The chain carries TRBV4-1 and TRBJ1-2, with 8 bases that match TRBD1. Germline V gene lookup returns CDR1 MGHRA and CDR2 YSYEKL. V lost 4 bases, J lost 4 bases, and 8 bases stayed unmatched. The CDR3 contains 15 residues. CDR3 in amino acids: CASSLEDRVVYGYTF. CDR3 DNA: TGCGCCAGCAGCCTAGAGGACAGGGTTGTCTATGGCTACACCTTC.

This sequence joins TRBV5-6 and TRBJ2-7; maybe TRBD2 (5 bases). Germline values: CDR1 SGHDT, CDR2 YYEEEE. The CDR3 is 14 residues long. V lost 1 base, J lost 4 bases, and 12 bases lay in between. In DNA, the CDR3 is TGTGCCAGCAGCTTGCCCCACCGGGGTTACGAGCAGTACTTC. This sequence encodes CASSLPHRGYEQYF.

V usage is TRBV4-1 and J usage is TRBJ1-5; D is unclear. The length of the CDR3 is 16 residues. Germline CDR1 is MGHRA and CDR2 is YSYEKL. V lost 1 base to trimming and J lost 0 bases, with 10 bases between them. CDR3 sequence: CASSQASGNSNQPQHF. CDR3 nucleotides: TGCGCCAGCAGCCAAGCATCAGGAAATAGCAATCAGCCCCAGCATTTT.

The rearrangement joins TRBV28 to TRBJ2-2; the D gene is possibly TRBD2 (7 bases). The germline gives CDR1 MDHEN, CDR2 SYDVKM. Trimming pared 5 bases from V and 5 bases from J, leaving 18 bases between. This CDR3 is built from 16 residues. The CDR3, as DNA: TGTGCCAGCAGTAAATTACAGGGAGGGGGGACCGGGGAGCTGTTTTTT. Translation: CASSKLQGGGTGELFF.

The rearrangement uses TRBV10-2 and TRBJ1-5, with D hard to call. Between the trimmed V and J ends, which lost 7 bases and 3 bases, there was a span of 10 bases. CDR3 length: 13 residues. Germline V lookup: CDR1 WSHSY, CDR2 SAAADI. The CDR3 region has the DNA TGCGCCAGCATAGCCCAGATCAATCAGCCCCAGCATTTT. Protein sequence: CASIAQINQPQHF.

The gene calls are TRBV27 and TRBJ2-3; D not certain. The CDR3 has 14 amino acids. V lost 2 bases to trimming and J lost 5 bases, with 11 bases between them. Germline V gene data show CDR1 as MNHEY and CDR2 as SMNVEV (reference sequence). The CDR3 nucleotides read TGTGCCAGCAGTTTAATGGGCCCGAAAGATACGCAGTATTTT. Its protein is CASSLMGPKDTQYF.

Concerning this clone: Other DNA sequences in this sample translate to the same CDR3. The gene calls are TRBV28 and TRBJ1-1; D not resolved. CDR3 length equals 13 residues. Germline CDR1 reads MDHEN; CDR2 reads SYDVKM. Trimming took off 3 bases at V and 0 bases at J, with 5 bases between the two ends. CDR3 amino acids: CASSFRLNTEAFF. DNA of the CDR3: TGTGCCAGCAGTTTCAGGTTGAACACTGAAGCTTTCTTT.

This rearrangement joins TRBV7-9 to TRBJ2-6; weak D call: TRBD1 (5 bases). There are 14 residues in the CDR3. V gave up 6 bases and J gave up 0 bases, with 6 bases separating them. Germline V gene data show CDR1 as SEHNR and CDR2 as FQNEAQ (reference sequence). CDR3 DNA sequence: TGTGCCAGCAGAGACAGCTCTGGGGCCAACGTCCTGACTTTC. This translates into CASRDSSGANVLTF.

This sequence joins TRBV30 and TRBJ1-1, with a weak D call TRBD1 (6 bases). V was pared by 5 bases and J by 5 bases, with 9 bases between. The CDR3 has 11 amino acids. Germline CDR1 and CDR2: GTSNPN and SVGIG (reference sequence). The CDR3 coding sequence is TGTGCCTGGCACAGGGTGACTGAAGCTTTCTTT. Protein product: CAWHRVTEAFF.